Here is one TCR beta chain with its context. What it recognizes is unknown. The data stem from a study of T-cell reconstitution after alpha-beta-depleted transplantation in children. Study-level findings and limits: Approximately two months post-transplant, alpha-beta T cells reportedly originated from several hundred expanded graft clones. After transplant, high TCRbeta diversity at day 60 in some patients arose from surviving recipient T cells and thymic progenitors. One year post-transplant, T-cell counts and diversity were largely derived from T cells produced anew.

Preparation of the TCRbeta library was carried out with unique molecular identifiers. MiXCR, run by TCRdb on the PCR reads, gives a single entry per CDR3 protein. The sample contains 280,000 or so distinct CDR3 sequences, 11% of which appear only once. Trimming took 4 bases from V and 2 from J; bases not matched to a gene: 8. The CDR3 length is 17 residues. Germline-derived CDR1 and CDR2 are SGHNT and YYREEE (reference sequence). The receptor was isolated from a male patient aged 2 to 9 who had a stem cell transplant for chronic granulomatous disease, so the T cells may come from the graft donor. The chain combines TRBV5-4 with TRBJ2-7; 14 bases align to TRBD2. The source was peripheral blood, collected 180 days after TCRalphabeta/CD19-depleted stem cell transplant. For the CDR3, the DNA is TGTGCCAGCAGCAAGGGACTAGCGGGAGCGGTGCCCTACGAGCAGTACTTC. It codes for CASSKGLAGAVPYEQYF. The full variable domain, its missing parts supplied by reference TRBV5-4 and TRBJ2-7, is ETGVTQSPTHLIKTRGQQVTLRCSSQSGHNTVSWYQQALGQGPQFIFQYYREEENGRGNFPPRFSGLQFPNYSSELNVNALELDDSALYLCASSKGLAGAVPYEQYFGPGTRLTVT.